The 27 T cell receptor beta chains below come from one sample, sequenced in a study of lymphopenia after photon versus proton radiotherapy. The repertoire was sequenced with immunoSEQ multiplex PCR; TCRdb's copy has only in-frame clones and lacks some. The sample holds some 170,000 clones; approximately 91% are singletons and the top ten take approximately 4.8%. Sequencing used peripheral blood, obtained from a patient treated with photon-based radiotherapy. These receptors came from a man in his fifties or sixties with gastric cancer.

The chain links TRBV5-1 to TRBJ1-2; D may be TRBD1 (5 bases). CDR1 SGHRS and CDR2 YFSETQ come from the germline V gene. Trimming stripped 0 bases from V and 2 bases from J, with 11 bases between. This CDR3 has 15 residues. The CDR3 nucleotides read TGCGCCAGCAGCTTGGCCGGGGGGAGAAACTATGGCTACACCTTC. It yields the protein CASSLAGGRNYGYTF.

The table lists this clone with a few counts. The gene calls are TRBV27 and TRBJ1-2; TRBD1 might be the D (6 bases). This CDR3 has 13 amino acids. The V end lost 7 bases, the J end lost 2 bases, and 11 bases lay between the germline ends. Looked up from germline, CDR1 is MNHEY and CDR2 is SMNVEV (reference sequence). The CDR3 DNA reads as TGTGCCAGCACGGGGGGCCACAACTATGGCTACACCTTC. It yields the protein CASTGGHNYGYTF.

This rearrangement joins TRBV29-1 to TRBJ2-7; 10 positions match TRBD1. Germline-derived CDR1 and CDR2 are SQVTM and ANQGSEA. The ends lost 4 bases at V and 6 bases at J; junction bases unmatched: 6. The CDR3 spans 13 residues. CDR3 amino acids: CSVGRQGAGEQYF. The CDR3 nucleotides read TGCAGCGTTGGGCGACAGGGGGCAGGCGAGCAGTACTTC.

The chain joins TRBV29-1 to TRBJ2-1; 7 bases match TRBD1. The CDR3 runs to 14 residues. Germline V gene lookup returns CDR1 SQVTM and CDR2 ANQGSEA. The junction had 7 bases not matched to a gene; V was cut back by 6 bases and J by 2 bases. CDR3 bases: TGCAGCGTACAGCCGGGACAGCCCTACAATGAGCAGTTCTTC. Its protein product is CSVQPGQPYNEQFF.

The gene calls are TRBV6-5 and TRBJ2-3; 13 nucleotides agree with TRBD2. J gave up 2 bases and V 6 bases, and 2 bases lay outside the gene matches. The V gene's germline CDR1 is MNHEY and CDR2 SVGAGI. The CDR3 is 15 amino acids. The CDR3 spells CASRGLAGNTDTQYF. As DNA, the CDR3 is TGTGCCAGCAGGGGACTAGCGGGAAACACAGATACGCAGTATTTT.

This clone came up once. The V call is TRBV5-5, the J call TRBJ2-7; D uncertain. V was clipped by 4 bases and J by 2 bases, with 10 bases between them. CDR3 size: 13 residues. Germline V lookup: CDR1 SGHKS, CDR2 YYEKEE (reference sequence). The CDR3 here is CASSPFGAYEQYF. The CDR3 DNA follows: TGTGCCAGCAGCCCCTTCGGAGCCTACGAGCAGTACTTC.

The chain employs TRBV9 and TRBJ2-5; possible D gene TRBD2, 5 bases. Germline values: CDR1 SGDLS, CDR2 YYNGEE. This CDR3 is 16 amino acids long. Trimming took off 4 bases at V and 2 bases at J, with 18 bases between the two ends. For the CDR3, the DNA is TGTGCCAGCAGCTCCCAGAGTTGGGAGAGGCAAGAGACCCAGTACTTC. It translates to CASSSQSWERQETQYF.

The J gene is TRBJ2-5, the V gene TRBV7-9; perhaps TRBD2 as D (5 bases). Germline V CDR1 and CDR2: SEHNR, FQNEAQ (reference sequence). This CDR3 comprises 15 residues. Trimming removed 5 bases at V and 2 bases at J, with 15 bases between. CDR3 nucleotide sequence: TGTGCCAGCAGCGCCCAAGGAGGCAAACAAGAGACCCAGTACTTC. As protein: CASSAQGGKQETQYF.

V usage is TRBV21-1 and J usage is TRBJ1-5; whether TRBD1, the table's D call, matches the DNA was not checked. TRBV21-1 is a pseudogene locus. The CDR3 covers 14 residues. In DNA, the CDR3 is TGTGCCAGCAGCACTTTCCCGCAGGGGCAGCCCCAGCATTTT. It yields the protein CASSTFPQGQPQHF.

The V gene is TRBV6-5, the J gene TRBJ1-5; D perhaps matches TRBD1 (5 bases). Trimming cost V 0 bases and J 6 bases, with 9 bases left between them. Germline loops: CDR1 MNHEY, CDR2 SVGAGI. The CDR3 spans 14 residues. The CDR3 bases are TGTGCCAGCAGTTACTCCCCTGGGGCTCAGCCCCAGCATTTT. Protein: CASSYSPGAQPQHF.

The chain is built from TRBV11-1 and TRBJ2-1; D perhaps matches TRBD2 (6 bases). V lost 5 bases and J 5 bases, leaving 13 bases between the germline ends. In germline, CDR1 is SGHAT, CDR2 FQDESV (reference sequence). The CDR3 has 14 residues. The CDR3 loop reads CASSRVWEDNEQFF. The CDR3 region has the DNA TGTGCCAGCAGCCGCGTATGGGAGGACAATGAGCAGTTCTTC.

The chain recombines TRBV9 with TRBJ2-3; 9 bases fit TRBD2. The CDR3 is 15 amino acids. With V trimmed by 2 bases and J by 5 bases, 6 bases remained unmatched. Germline V gives CDR1 SGDLS, CDR2 YYNGEE. The CDR3 loop reads CASSVLAGAGDTQYF. CDR3 DNA sequence: TGTGCCAGCAGCGTCTTAGCGGGAGCGGGAGATACGCAGTATTTT. The variable domain in full, with the rest retrieved from reference TRBV9 and TRBJ2-3, is DSGVTQTPKHLITATGQRVTLRCSPRSGDLSVYWYQQSLDQGLQFLIQYYNGEERAKGNILERFSAQQFPDLHSELNLSSLELGDSALYFCASSVLAGAGDTQYFGPGTRLTVL.

This chain uses TRBV6-6 with TRBJ2-7; TRBD2 is a possible D gene (6 bases). The germline V gene has CDR1 MNHNY and CDR2 SVGAGI (reference sequence). CDR3 length: 14 amino acids. Trimming left V 2 bases short and J 6 bases short, with 14 bases between. CDR3 in amino acids: CASSYSGKAGEQYF. The CDR3 bases are TGTGCCAGCAGTTACAGCGGCAAAGCGGGCGAGCAGTACTTC.

The rearrangement uses TRBV6-5 and TRBJ1-4; 10 bases agree with TRBD1. The CDR3 consists of 14 residues. V was pared by 6 bases and J by 7 bases, with 5 bases of the junction left unmatched. Germline V gene data show CDR1 as MNHEY and CDR2 as SVGAGI. CDR3 DNA sequence: TGTGCCAGCAGGGAGTGGACAGGGGGTGAAAAACTGTTTTTT. This gives the protein CASREWTGGEKLFF.

The chain links TRBV5-6 to TRBJ2-1, with D perhaps matching TRBD1 or TRBD2 (5 bases each). The V and J ends lost 2 bases and 7 bases respectively, with 19 bases between them. Per the germline V gene, CDR1 is SGHDT and CDR2 is YYEEEE. The CDR3 totals 16 residues. This CDR3 reads CASSLRGWSGNNEQFF. CDR3 DNA: TGTGCCAGCAGCTTAAGGGGTTGGTCGGGAAATAATGAGCAGTTCTTC.

V usage is TRBV5-1 and J usage is TRBJ2-2; the D gene is possibly TRBD2 (5 bases). In germline, CDR1 is SGHRS, CDR2 YFSETQ. CDR3 length: 14 residues. V dropped 0 bases and J dropped 5 bases, with 8 bases sitting between them. DNA of the CDR3: TGCGCCAGCAGCTTGGCTTCGGGGACCGGGGAGCTGTTTTTT. It translates to CASSLASGTGELFF.

DNA for the CDR3: TGTGCCAGCAGCCAAGCGGTGTCCTACGAGCAGTACTTC. Its translation: CASSQAVSYEQYF. This chain uses TRBV14 with TRBJ2-7; D remains unclear. The V end lost 1 base, the J end lost 1 base, and 5 bases lay between the germline ends. Per the germline V gene, CDR1 is SGHDN and CDR2 is FVKESK. The CDR3 has 13 residues. Filled out from reference TRBV14 and TRBJ2-7, the complete variable domain reads EAGVTQFPSHSVIEKGQTVTLRCDPISGHDNLYWYRRVMGKEIKFLLHFVKESKQDESGMPNNRFLAERTGGTYSTLKVQPAELEDSGVYFCASSQAVSYEQYFGPGTRLTVT.

This chain uses TRBV6-1 with TRBJ2-7; D remains ambiguous. CDR1 and CDR2 from the germline V gene are MNHNS and SASEGT. The CDR3 is made up of 14 amino acids. V dropped 3 bases and J dropped 5 bases, with 14 bases sitting between them. The CDR3 DNA sequence: TGTGCCAGCAGTGAGTTTATGTCCATGAACGAGCAGTACTTC. Its translation: CASSEFMSMNEQYF.

V is TRBV28 and J is TRBJ2-7; D could derive from TRBD1 or TRBD2 (5 bases each). Germline CDR1 reads MDHEN; CDR2 reads SYDVKM. V was shortened by 2 bases and J by 6 bases, with 14 bases between the two germline ends. The CDR3 runs 14 residues. This CDR3 is CASSLGGSGSEQYF. In DNA, the CDR3 is TGTGCCAGCAGTTTAGGAGGTTCAGGGAGCGAGCAGTACTTC.

The CDR3 region has the DNA TGCGCCAGCAGCCAAGATCTGATACGGGTCGAGCAGTACTTC. Translated: CASSQDLIRVEQYF. The rearrangement joins TRBV4-1 to TRBJ2-7; D is uncertain. Looked up from germline, CDR1 is MGHRA and CDR2 is YSYEKL. Deletions cut 0 bases from V and 6 bases from J, with 12 bases between. The CDR3 is 14 residues long.

This clone was counted a single time. Its ends do not fully match the called genes, so a read error is possible. The CDR3 sequence is CASSFGLAGQEAQYF. The DNA of the CDR3 is TGTGCCAGCAGCTTCGGCCTAGCGGGACAAGAGGCCCAGTACTTC. The rearrangement links TRBV5-4 to TRBJ2-5, with TRBD2 matching over 9 bases. Per the germline V gene, CDR1 is SGHNT and CDR2 is YYREEE (reference sequence). The CDR3 is 15 residues long. The variable domain in full, with the rest retrieved from reference TRBV5-4 and TRBJ2-5, is ETGVTQSPTHLIKTRGQQVTLRCSSQSGHNTVSWYQQALGQGPQFIFQYYREEENGRGNFPPRFSGLQFPNYSSELNVNALELDDSALYLCASSFGLAGQEAQYFGPGTRLLVL.

The CDR3 is CASSLEAGAYYEQYF. CDR3 DNA sequence: TGTGCCAGCAGCTTGGAAGCAGGGGCCTACTACGAGCAGTACTTC. V and J are TRBV5-5 and TRBJ2-7; a weak D match, TRBD1 (6 bases). V lost 0 bases and J 3 bases, leaving 13 bases between the germline ends. This CDR3 comprises 15 residues. Germline-derived CDR1 and CDR2 are SGHKS and YYEKEE (reference sequence).

The chain couples TRBV9 to TRBJ1-2; 8 bases line up with TRBD1. J was trimmed by 4 bases and V by 5 bases; bases with no gene match: 7. The germline V gene has CDR1 SGDLS and CDR2 YYNGEE. This CDR3 has 14 amino acids. The CDR3 DNA sequence: TGTGCCAGCAGAGACGGGACAGGCCTCTATGGCTACACCTTC. Translation gives CASRDGTGLYGYTF.

The chain employs TRBV15 and TRBJ1-4, with D possibly TRBD1 on 6 matching bases. V was pared by 2 bases and J by 4 bases, with 8 bases between. Germline V gene sequence: CDR1 LNHNV, CDR2 YYDKDF (reference sequence). This CDR3 has 14 amino acids. The CDR3 sequence is CATSRLDSNEKLFF. In nucleotides, the CDR3 is TGTGCCACCAGCAGACTGGACAGTAATGAAAAACTGTTTTTT.

The chain carries TRBV30 and TRBJ1-2, with D possibly matching TRBD1 (5 bases). The CDR3 sequence is 14 residues long. Per the germline V gene, CDR1 is GTSNPN and CDR2 is SVGIG (reference sequence). Deletions cut 2 bases from V and 6 bases from J, with 16 bases between. The CDR3 reads CAWSNSGTLDGYTF. The CDR3 coding sequence is TGTGCCTGGAGTAATTCCGGGACCCTCGATGGCTACACCTTC. The full variable domain, with the rest looked up from reference TRBV30 and TRBJ1-2, is SQTIHQWPATLVQPVGSPLSLECTVEGTSNPNLYWYRQAAGRGLQLLFYSVGIGQISSEVPQNLSASRPQDRQFILSSKKLLLSDSGFYLCAWSNSGTLDGYTFGSGTRLTVV.

The chain is built from TRBV6-1 and TRBJ1-1; D may be TRBD1 (5 bases). Trimming took off 6 bases at V and 10 bases at J, with 24 bases between the two ends. Germline values: CDR1 MNHNS, CDR2 SASEGT. The CDR3 consists of 15 residues. CDR3 region: CASSTRDHSEVRAFF. As DNA, the CDR3 is TGTGCCAGCAGCACCCGGGACCACAGCGAGGTGCGAGCTTTCTTT.

The chain joins TRBV29-1 to TRBJ2-3; D remains unclear. Trimming pared 4 bases from V and 4 bases from J, leaving 6 bases between. CDR1 and CDR2 (germline): SQVTM, ANQGSEA. This CDR3 is 11 amino acids long. CDR3 DNA sequence: TGCAGCGTTGCAGTCGCAGATACGCAGTATTTT. It specifies CSVAVADTQYF.